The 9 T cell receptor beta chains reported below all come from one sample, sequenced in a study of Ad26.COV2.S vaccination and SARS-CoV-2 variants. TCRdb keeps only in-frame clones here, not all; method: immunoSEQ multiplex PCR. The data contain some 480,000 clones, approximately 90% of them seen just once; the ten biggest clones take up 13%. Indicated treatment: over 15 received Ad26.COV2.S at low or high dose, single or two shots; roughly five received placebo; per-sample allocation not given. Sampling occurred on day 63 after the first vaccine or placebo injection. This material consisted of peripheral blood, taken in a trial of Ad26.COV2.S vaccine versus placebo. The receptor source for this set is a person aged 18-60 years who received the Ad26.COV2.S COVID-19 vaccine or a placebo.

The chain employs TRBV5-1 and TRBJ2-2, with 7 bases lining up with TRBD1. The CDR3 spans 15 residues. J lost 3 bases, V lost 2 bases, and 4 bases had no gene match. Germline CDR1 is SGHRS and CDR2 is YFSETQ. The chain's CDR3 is CASSLGTAYTGELFF. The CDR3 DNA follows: TGCGCCAGCAGCTTAGGGACAGCGTACACCGGGGAGCTGTTTTTT.

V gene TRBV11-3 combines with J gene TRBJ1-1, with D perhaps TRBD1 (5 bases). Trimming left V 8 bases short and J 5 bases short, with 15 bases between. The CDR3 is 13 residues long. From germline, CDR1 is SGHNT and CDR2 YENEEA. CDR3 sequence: CASGVGGKTEAFF. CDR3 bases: TGTGCCAGCGGCGTCGGGGGAAAAACTGAAGCTTTCTTT.

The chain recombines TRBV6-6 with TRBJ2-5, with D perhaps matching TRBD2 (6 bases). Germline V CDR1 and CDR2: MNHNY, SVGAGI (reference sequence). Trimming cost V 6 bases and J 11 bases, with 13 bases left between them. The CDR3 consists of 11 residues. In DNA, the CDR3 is TGTGCCAGCAGCCACCGCGGGACTCAGTACTTC. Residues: CASSHRGTQYF.

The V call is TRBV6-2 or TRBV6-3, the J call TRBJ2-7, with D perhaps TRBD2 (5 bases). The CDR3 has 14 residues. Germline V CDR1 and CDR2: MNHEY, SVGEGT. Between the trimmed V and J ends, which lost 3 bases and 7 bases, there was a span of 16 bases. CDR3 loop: CASSYLWSTGEQYF. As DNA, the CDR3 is TGTGCCAGCAGTTATCTTTGGAGTACGGGGGAGCAGTACTTC.

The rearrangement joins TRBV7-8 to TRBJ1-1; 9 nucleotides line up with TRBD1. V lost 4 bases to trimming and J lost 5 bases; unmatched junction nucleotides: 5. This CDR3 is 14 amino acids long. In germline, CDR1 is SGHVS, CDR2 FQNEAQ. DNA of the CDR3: TGTGCCAGCAGCTCAGACAGGGGGGGTACTGAAGCTTTCTTT. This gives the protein CASSSDRGGTEAFF.

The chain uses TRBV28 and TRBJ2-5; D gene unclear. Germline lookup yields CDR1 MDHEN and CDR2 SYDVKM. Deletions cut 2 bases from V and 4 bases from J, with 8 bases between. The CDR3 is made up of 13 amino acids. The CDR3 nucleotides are TGTGCCAGCAGTTTACCGACTCGAGAGACCCAGTACTTC. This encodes CASSLPTRETQYF.

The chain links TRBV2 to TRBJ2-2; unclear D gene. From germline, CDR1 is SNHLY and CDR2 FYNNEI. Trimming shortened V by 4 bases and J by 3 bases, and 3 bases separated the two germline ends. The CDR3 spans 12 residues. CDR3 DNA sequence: TGTGCCAGCAGTGTGCACACCGGGGAGCTGTTTTTT. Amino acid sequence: CASSVHTGELFF.

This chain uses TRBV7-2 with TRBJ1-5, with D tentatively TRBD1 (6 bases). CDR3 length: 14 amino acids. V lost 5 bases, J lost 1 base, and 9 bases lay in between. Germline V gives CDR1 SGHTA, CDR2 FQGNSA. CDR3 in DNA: TGTGCCAGCAGCAGGGACACAAGCAATCAGCCCCAGCATTTT. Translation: CASSRDTSNQPQHF.

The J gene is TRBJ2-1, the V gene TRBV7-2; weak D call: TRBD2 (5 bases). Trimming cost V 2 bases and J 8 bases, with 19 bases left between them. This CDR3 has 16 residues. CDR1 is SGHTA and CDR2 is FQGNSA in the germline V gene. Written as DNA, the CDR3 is TGTGCCAGCAGCTTACAGTTGGCCCGGGGTGGGGATGAGCAGTTCTTC. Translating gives CASSLQLARGGDEQFF.